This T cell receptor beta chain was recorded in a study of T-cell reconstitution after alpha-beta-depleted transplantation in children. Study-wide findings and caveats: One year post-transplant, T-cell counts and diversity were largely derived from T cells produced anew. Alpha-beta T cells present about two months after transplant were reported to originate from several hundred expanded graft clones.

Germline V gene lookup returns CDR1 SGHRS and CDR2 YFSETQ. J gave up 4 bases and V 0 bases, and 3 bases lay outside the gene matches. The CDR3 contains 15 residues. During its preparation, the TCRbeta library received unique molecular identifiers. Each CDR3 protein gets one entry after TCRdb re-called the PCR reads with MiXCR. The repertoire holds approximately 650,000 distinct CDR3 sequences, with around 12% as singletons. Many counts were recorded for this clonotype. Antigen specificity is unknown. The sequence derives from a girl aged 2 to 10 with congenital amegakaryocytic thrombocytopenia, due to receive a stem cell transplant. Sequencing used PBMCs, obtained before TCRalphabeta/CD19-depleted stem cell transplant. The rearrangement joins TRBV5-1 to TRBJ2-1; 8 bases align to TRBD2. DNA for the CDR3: TGCGCCAGCAGCTTGGTTAGCGGGATGTACAATGAGCAGTTCTTC. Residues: CASSLVSGMYNEQFF.